The sequence of this T cell receptor beta chain was determined in a study of OX40 agonist ivuxolimab in advanced cancers. Study as a whole: Patients treated during dose escalation were battling hepatocellular carcinoma, melanoma, renal cell or head and neck cancer.

As to this clone: The antigen remains unidentified.

The trim removed 5 bases at V and 5 bases at J, leaving 8 bases unmatched. Germline V CDR1 and CDR2: SGHNT, YYREEE (reference sequence). CDR3 length equals 14 residues. Study findings and constraints: Normalized T-cell clonal expansion was also low in some nonresponders.

The assay was immunoSEQ multiplex PCR, and TCRdb's table has in-frame clones only and misses some. The profile covers fewer than 110,000 clones, with 75% to 95% appearing a single time and roughly 1.1% taken by the ten largest. Autoimmune disease history or systemic immunosuppression barred patients. The V and J genes are TRBV5-4 and TRBJ2-7; 9 bases map to TRBD1. The sequence came from an adult with an advanced solid tumor such as melanoma, head and neck, liver or kidney cancer. The sample in question was CD4+ or CD8+ T cells sorted from blood, obtained in a trial of the OX40 agonist ivuxolimab. The CDR3 nucleotides read TGTGCCAGCAGACCCGGGACAGGGCAGGACGAGCAGTACTTC. As protein: CASRPGTGQDEQYF.